Given below is one T cell receptor beta chain in context. What antigen it recognizes has not been identified. No much larger clone is present one base from it, and per-base qualities are unavailable. Trimming takes 4 bases from V and 0 bases from J, and the germline ends sit 7 bases apart. The CDR1 and CDR2 encoded by the germline V gene (reference sequence) are LNHDA and SQIVND. There are 14 amino acids in the CDR3, from cysteine to phenylalanine inclusive. The kept DNA is CDR3 alone, 42 bases in frame from the first base. Library prep was done by the immunoSEQ multiplex PCR assay. Held by TCRdb, this immuneACCESS table contains in-frame sequences only and omits some clones. Under half of the omission traces to an unresolved V gene where checked; the cause of the rest is unknown. This sample is represented by some 140,000 clones; about 85% of them were singletons. 8% to 9.5% of the sample is taken by the ten largest.

The sample is drawn from a study of control samples from healthy donors and cancer patients (dated by TCRdb to between 2020 and 2021). This chain is built from TRBV19 and TRBJ2-4; a confident D gene designation cannot be given. The receptor's source is a woman in her twenties or thirties in good health. Sequenced input: blood. For the CDR3, the sequence is CASSSPLAKNIQYF. The bases read TGTGCCAGTAGTAGCCCTTTAGCCAAAAACATTCAGTACTTC.